The clone carrying this T cell receptor beta chain was seen only a few times. Its matching antigen is unknown. The data are from a study of cytomegalovirus exposure and HLA in healthy donors. Study-wide results and caveats: The authors enumerated 150 to 200 TCR beta chains as linked to cytomegalovirus.

PCR primers comprised 60 Vbeta and 13 Jbeta primers. TCRdb keeps only in-frame clones here, not all; method: immunoSEQ multiplex PCR. The repertoire includes about 140,000 clones, around 77% of them detected once, and around 2% sits in the top ten. Sequenced sample: PBMCs. This receptor was taken from a man between 25 and 39 years old in good health and CMV-seronegative.

This chain's CDR3 is CASSLLGYRAYNEQFF. The CDR3 DNA reads TGTGCCAGCAGCTTGCTTGGGTACCGGGCCTACAATGAGCAGTTCTTC. The chain employs TRBV5-8 and TRBJ2-1; D is unclear. CDR1 and CDR2 from the germline V gene are SGHTS and YDEGEE. Trimming took off 1 base at V and 2 bases at J, with 13 bases between the two ends. This CDR3 has 16 residues.